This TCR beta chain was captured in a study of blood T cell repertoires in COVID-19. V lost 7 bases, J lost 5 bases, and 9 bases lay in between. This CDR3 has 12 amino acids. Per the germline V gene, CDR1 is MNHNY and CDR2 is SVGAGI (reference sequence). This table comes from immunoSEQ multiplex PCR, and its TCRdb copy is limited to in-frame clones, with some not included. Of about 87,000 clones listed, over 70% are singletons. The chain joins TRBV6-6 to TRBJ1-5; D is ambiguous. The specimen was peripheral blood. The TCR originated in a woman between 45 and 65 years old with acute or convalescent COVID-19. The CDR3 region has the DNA TGTGCCAGCAACCTGGGCGATCAGCCCCAGCATTTT. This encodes CASNLGDQPQHF.